This T cell receptor (beta chain) appears in the sequencing data of a study of T cell responses to AZD1222 COVID-19 vaccine (dated by TCRdb to about 2021). Describing the broader study: A total of 240 or so trial participants underwent TCR sequencing, of whom under 220 had received two doses of AZD1222 and roughly 26 had received two doses of the MenACWY control vaccine. Trial participants were enrolled by age into 18-55, 56-69 and 70-plus year subgroups, with around 140, 26 and 57 TCR-sequenced participants respectively. Study-level results and caveats: Because no day 14 peak-response samples were available, the repertoires could be characterized only after the peak T cell response. Participants were mostly white British and included more females than males, and it was suggested by the authors that clonal diversity may have been underestimated. Conclusions about previously exposed vaccinees are limited because only a handful of AZD1222 recipients were SARS-CoV-2 seropositive at baseline. After two AZD1222 doses, both the breadth and the depth of spike-specific TCRs were significantly higher than at day 0 and than in MenACWY recipients. CD4 TCRs associated with the vaccine covered the entire spike protein, and the dominant responses were in regions 160-218 and 743-854. In the small 56-69-year group, the increase in depth fell short of significance, most likely because of low power. Nearly half of unique spike-specific TCRs reportedly recognized epitopes outside regions mutated in the B.1.351 and B.1.1.7 variants.

The intended sense of this specimen's time point label: about 28 days (+/-7) after the second vaccine dose. Because spike-specific TCR depth and breadth did not differ between the two schedules, AZD1222 recipients who got a second dose at roughly 4 weeks were pooled with those who got a second dose at roughly 12 weeks. The vaccinee samples were drawn from two UK trials, COV001 and COV002, one of which was a single-blind randomized controlled phase 2/3 trial testing AZD1222 (ChAdOx1 nCoV-19) in healthy adults. For TCRbeta chain sequencing, PBMC samples from trial participants were taken at day 0 and at day 28 after the second dose. The CDR3 regions of human TCRbeta chains were analyzed by immunosequencing. Concerning the study's data processing: Repertoire TCRs were checked for matches against a reference library of SARS-CoV-2-specific TCRs that had been generated using the MIRA antigen-specificity platform. Breadth was defined as the fraction of unique TCRs that were SARS-CoV-2-associated, and depth was defined as the fraction of total T cells that were SARS-CoV-2-associated. Using the MIRA data, every spike-specific TCR was mapped to the spike region that the TCR reacted to and assigned to either a CD4 or a CD8 class. Log10-transformed breadth and depth values were compared by one-way ANOVA with Sidak's multiple comparisons tests. Held by TCRdb, this immuneACCESS table contains in-frame sequences only and omits some clones. Under half of the omission traces to an unresolved V gene where checked; the cause of the rest is unknown. The DNA was the basis for D and trimming; V, J and clone size are from that table. This sample comprises tens of thousands of clones, roughly 89% of them detected only once. The ten largest account for roughly a tenth of the sample.

V loses 7 bases of germline sequence and J loses 4 bases, and the interval between the two ends is 17 bases. The germline V gene supplies CDR1 SGDLS and CDR2 YYNGEE. From cysteine to phenylalanine, the CDR3 is 15 amino acids long. CDR3 DNA only is kept here, 45 bases in frame from base 1. To note about this clone: This clone's antigen is unknown. One base away there is no much larger clone; base qualities are not given.

This TCR was sampled from an adult who received the AZD1222 COVID-19 vaccine. The source was peripheral blood, collected 28 days after the second AZD1222 dose. The rearranged segments are TRBV9 and TRBJ2-2, with no confidently assigned D gene. At the DNA level, the sequence is TGTGCCAGCGGTGGCGGTACCTTGGTCACCGGGGAGCTGTTTTTT. It codes for CASGGGTLVTGELFF.